The 22 T cell receptor beta chains listed next were all sequenced from one sample in a study of cytomegalovirus exposure and HLA in healthy donors. A multiplex PCR was run with 60 Vbeta primers and 13 Jbeta primers. Using immunoSEQ multiplex PCR, the repertoire was profiled, and TCRdb retains in-frame clones only, with some absent. The table lists 150,000 to 180,000 clones, approximately 80% of them singletons. The specimen was PBMCs. All receptors come from a man aged 30-40 years in good health and CMV-seropositive.

J is TRBJ1-1 and V is TRBV5-1, with D possibly matching TRBD1 (5 bases). Germline CDR1 is SGHRS and CDR2 is YFSETQ. The ends were cut back, 3 bases at V and 1 base at J, with 19 bases in the middle. The CDR3 extends over 17 amino acids. The CDR3 loop is CASSSNRGGSQNTEAFF. The CDR3, as DNA: TGCGCCAGCAGCTCGAATCGGGGGGGTAGCCAGAACACTGAAGCTTTCTTT. Full variable domain (rest looked up from reference TRBV5-1 and TRBJ1-1): KAGVTQTPRYLIKTRGQQVTLSCSPISGHRSVSWYQQTPGQGLQFLFEYFSETQRNKGNFPGRFSGRQFSNSRSEMNVSTLELGDSALYLCASSSNRGGSQNTEAFFGQGTRLTVV.

V usage is TRBV6-1 and J usage is TRBJ2-1; no firm D call. This CDR3 region has 13 residues. The germline V and J ends were trimmed by 1 base and 9 bases, with 10 bases remaining between them. The germline CDR1 and CDR2 sequences are MNHNS and SASEGT. CDR3 residues: CASSEVLRVEQFF. In DNA form, the CDR3 reads TGTGCCAGCAGTGAAGTCCTTAGAGTTGAGCAGTTCTTC.

V and J are TRBV7-6 and TRBJ1-1; TRBD1 aligns across 9 bases. The CDR3 sequence is 15 residues long. Germline V gives CDR1 SGHVS, CDR2 FNYEAQ. The V segment lost 5 bases and the J segment 3 bases; nucleotides outside the gene matches: 7. The CDR3 DNA is TGTGCCAGCAGCCACAACAGGGGGCAGGACACTGAAGCTTTCTTT. Amino acid sequence: CASSHNRGQDTEAFF.

This clone was seen a single time. The genes are TRBV27 and TRBJ2-2, with D possibly being TRBD2 (6 bases). Between the trimmed V and J ends, which lost 7 bases and 1 base, there was a span of 16 bases. CDR3 length equals 16 residues. The germline V gene has CDR1 MNHEY and CDR2 SMNVEV (reference sequence). Here the CDR3 reads CASKLRGAENTGELFF. For the CDR3, the DNA is TGTGCCAGCAAACTCCGCGGGGCAGAGAACACCGGGGAGCTGTTTTTT.

The V call is TRBV5-4, the J call TRBJ1-2; D is unresolved. V shed 0 bases and J shed 0 bases, with 15 bases lying between them. CDR1 is SGHNT and CDR2 is YYREEE in the germline V gene (reference sequence). The CDR3 is 17 residues long. In DNA form, the CDR3 reads TGTGCCAGCAGCTTGGGCCTAGGCGGGATTTCTAACTATGGCTACACCTTC. It specifies CASSLGLGGISNYGYTF.

The rearrangement joins TRBV19 to TRBJ2-3; no clear D. This CDR3 is 15 amino acids long. V gave up 5 bases and J gave up 2 bases, with 14 bases separating them. Germline V gives CDR1 LNHDA, CDR2 SQIVND (reference sequence). CDR3 nucleotide sequence: TGTGCCAGTAGTGTCTCGAGCAACCCCACAGATACGCAGTATTTT. Residues: CASSVSSNPTDTQYF.

The genes are TRBV5-1 and TRBJ1-1; TRBD1 agrees at 8 bases. Germline-derived CDR1 and CDR2 are SGHRS and YFSETQ. V trimming: 2 bases; J trimming: 7 bases; junction bases outside the gene matches: 13. The CDR3 is made up of 16 amino acids. CDR3 sequence reads: CASSLHPSGQGVEAFF. The CDR3 DNA follows: TGCGCCAGCAGCTTACACCCTTCTGGACAGGGTGTTGAAGCTTTCTTT.

Only a few counts were recorded for this clone. This chain joins TRBV19 and TRBJ2-4; D is uncertain. V was shortened by 11 bases and J by 2 bases, with 16 bases between the two germline ends. From germline, CDR1 is LNHDA and CDR2 SQIVND (reference sequence). The length of the CDR3 is 14 residues. Here the CDR3 reads CAAAQHTPKNIQYF. DNA for the CDR3: TGTGCCGCAGCACAGCACACTCCCAAAAACATTCAGTACTTC.

This clone was counted once. The CDR3 DNA reads TGTGCCAGCATGGATACTAGCGGGAGTTCCTACGAGCAGTACTTC. It translates to CASMDTSGSSYEQYF. The V call is TRBV6-6, the J call TRBJ2-7; 11 bases match TRBD2. V trimming: 7 bases; J trimming: 1 base; junction bases outside the gene matches: 6. CDR1 MNHNY and CDR2 SVGAGI come from the germline V gene (reference sequence). CDR3 size: 15 residues.

This chain links TRBV6-5 with TRBJ1-1; a weak D match, TRBD1 (5 bases). Looked up from germline, CDR1 is MNHEY and CDR2 is SVGAGI. The CDR3 covers 15 residues. Trimming removed 6 bases at V and 1 base at J, with 15 bases between. The CDR3 region is CASSPFGGTNTEAFF. The CDR3 nucleotides are TGTGCCAGCAGCCCTTTCGGGGGTACGAACACTGAAGCTTTCTTT.

V and J are TRBV6-6 and TRBJ2-7; 11 bases align to TRBD2. CDR1 is MNHNY and CDR2 is SVGAGI in the germline V gene (reference sequence). The V segment lost 3 bases and the J segment 0 bases; nucleotides outside the gene matches: 1. The CDR3 has 15 residues. The CDR3 loop reads CASSYTSGGSYEQYF. In DNA form, the CDR3 reads TGTGCCAGCAGTTATACTAGCGGGGGCTCCTACGAGCAGTACTTC.

V usage is TRBV28 and J usage is TRBJ1-4, with TRBD1 as a possible D gene (6 bases). The CDR3 covers 15 residues. V shed 6 bases and J shed 6 bases, with 17 bases lying between them. Germline CDR1 is MDHEN and CDR2 is SYDVKM. CDR3 DNA: TGTGCCAGCAGATCAAACAGGGTCTTTGATGAAAAACTGTTTTTT. Translating gives CASRSNRVFDEKLFF.

This chain connects TRBV6-6 to TRBJ1-4; D possibly corresponds to TRBD1 (6 bases). This CDR3 is 14 amino acids long. V was cut by 2 bases and J by 7 bases, with 11 bases left in between. CDR1 is MNHNY, CDR2 SVGAGI, per germline (reference sequence). The CDR3 coding sequence is TGTGCCAGCAGTTACGGGGGGGCTAGTGAAAAACTGTTTTTT. Residues: CASSYGGASEKLFF.

The chain couples TRBV21-1 to TRBJ1-1; the D call in the table, TRBD1, was not verified against the DNA. TRBV21-1 is a documented pseudogene. The CDR3 consists of 13 residues. CDR3 nucleotides: TGTGCCAGCAGCAAATTAGGGGAACGAGGAGCTTTCTTT. Its protein is CASSKLGERGAFF.

The chain carries TRBV7-2 and TRBJ2-5; 7 bases match TRBD2. This CDR3 region has 15 residues. V dropped 8 bases and J dropped 8; count of bases not matched to a gene: 17. Germline CDR1 is SGHTA and CDR2 is FQGNSA. CDR3 nucleotide sequence: TGTGCCAGCTCCGACCAAGGGAGGGAGGGCAGCACCCAGTACTTC. It translates to CASSDQGREGSTQYF.

The chain has TRBV7-6 and TRBJ2-7, with D maybe TRBD1 (6 bases). Between the trimmed V and J ends, which lost 1 base and 6 bases, there was a span of 13 bases. The CDR3 runs to 14 residues. Germline CDR1 and CDR2: SGHVS and FNYEAQ. CDR3 coding DNA: TGTGCCAGCAGCTTAGGAGGGGGTTTGGGCGAGCAGTACTTC. This translates into CASSLGGGLGEQYF. Using reference TRBV7-6 and TRBJ2-7 for the parts outside the CDR3, the full variable domain is GAGVSQSPRYKVTKRGQDVALRCDPISGHVSLYWYRQALGQGPEFLTYFNYEAQQDKSGLPNDRFSAERPEGSISTLTIQRTEQRDSAMYRCASSLGGGLGEQYFGPGTRLTVT.

CDR3 sequence reads: CASHPRGWATGELFF. The CDR3 DNA reads as TGTGCCAGCCACCCCCGGGGTTGGGCCACCGGGGAGCTGTTTTTT. V gene TRBV28 combines with J gene TRBJ2-2; tentatively, D is TRBD2 (5 bases). CDR3 length: 15 residues. Trimming shortened V by 8 bases and J by 4 bases, and 17 bases separated the two germline ends. Germline V CDR1 and CDR2: MDHEN, SYDVKM.

The chain uses TRBV28 and TRBJ2-5, with unresolved D. The germline CDR1 and CDR2 sequences are MDHEN and SYDVKM. V gave up 7 bases and J gave up 0 bases, with 15 bases separating them. The CDR3 totals 15 residues. The CDR3 is CASTPLGLHQETQYF. The CDR3, as DNA: TGTGCCAGCACCCCCCTCGGGTTACACCAAGAGACCCAGTACTTC.

V and J are TRBV12-5 and TRBJ2-1; no firm D call. This CDR3 comprises 11 residues. Germline CDR1 LGHNT, CDR2 FRNRAP. V dropped 5 bases and J dropped 10 bases, with 9 bases sitting between them. CDR3 in amino acids: CASGIGREQFF. The CDR3 DNA is TGTGCTAGTGGTATTGGTCGGGAGCAGTTCTTC.

The chain uses TRBV4-2 and TRBJ1-1; D uncertain. CDR1 is LGHNA, CDR2 YNFKEQ, per germline. The CDR3 extends over 15 amino acids. V shed 4 bases and J shed 8 bases, with 20 bases lying between them. CDR3 DNA: TGTGCCAGCAGCCCTGTGACTAGGCCGGTGGGGGAAGCTTTCTTT. Its translation is CASSPVTRPVGEAFF.

The chain uses TRBV9 and TRBJ1-2, with D perhaps TRBD1 (6 bases). The CDR3 totals 15 residues. Germline V gene data show CDR1 as SGDLS and CDR2 as YYNGEE. Trimming pared 4 bases from V and 4 bases from J, leaving 17 bases between. This CDR3 is CASSPSRGAGYGYTF. Written as DNA, the CDR3 is TGTGCCAGCAGCCCCAGCCGGGGGGCTGGCTATGGCTACACCTTC.

This rearrangement joins TRBV9 to TRBJ2-3, with TRBD2 matching over 14 bases. The CDR3 is 17 amino acids. Trimming cost V 4 bases and J 3 bases; bases outside gene matches: 7. Germline lookup yields CDR1 SGDLS and CDR2 YYNGEE. The chain's CDR3 is CASSPRTSGRSTDTQYF. In nucleotides, the CDR3 is TGTGCCAGCAGCCCGCGGACTAGCGGGAGGTCGACAGATACGCAGTATTTT.